The T cell receptor (beta chain) described here comes from a study of cytomegalovirus exposure and HLA in healthy donors. This clone was seen only a few times. The PCR employed 60 Vbeta primers together with 13 Jbeta primers. Here immunoSEQ multiplex PCR was the method, and the copy in TCRdb shows in-frame clones only, minus some. This sample has 150,000 to 200,000 clones, with approximately 80% found just once. The V and J ends lost 5 bases and 6 bases respectively, with 10 bases between them. This CDR3 has 13 amino acids. Germline CDR1 and CDR2: SGHTA and FQGNSA. The sequence was collected from a woman in her thirties or forties in good health and CMV-seropositive. Sequences were obtained from PBMCs. The J gene is TRBJ2-2, the V gene TRBV7-2; D perhaps matches TRBD1 (6 bases). For the CDR3, the DNA is TGTGCCAGCAGCCCCAGGGGTTCCGGGGAGCTGTTTTTT. It encodes CASSPRGSGELFF.